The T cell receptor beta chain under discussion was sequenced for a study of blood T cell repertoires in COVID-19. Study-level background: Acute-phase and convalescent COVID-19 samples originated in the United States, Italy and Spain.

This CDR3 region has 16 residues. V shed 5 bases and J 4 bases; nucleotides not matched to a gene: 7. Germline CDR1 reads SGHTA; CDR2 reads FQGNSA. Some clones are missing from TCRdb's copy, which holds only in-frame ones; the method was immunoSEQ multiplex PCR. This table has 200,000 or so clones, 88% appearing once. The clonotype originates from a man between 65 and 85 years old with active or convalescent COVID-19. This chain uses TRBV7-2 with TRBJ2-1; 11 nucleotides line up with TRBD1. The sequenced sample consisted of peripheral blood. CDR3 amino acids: CASSLTGQGAYNEQFF. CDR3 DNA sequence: TGTGCCAGCAGCCTCACCGGACAGGGGGCGTACAATGAGCAGTTCTTC.